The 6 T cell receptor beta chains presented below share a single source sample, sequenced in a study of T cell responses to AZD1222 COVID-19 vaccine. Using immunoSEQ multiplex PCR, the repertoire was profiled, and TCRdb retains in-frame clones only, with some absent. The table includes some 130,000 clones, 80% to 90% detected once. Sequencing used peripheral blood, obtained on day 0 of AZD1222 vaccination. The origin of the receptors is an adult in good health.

Here the CDR3 reads CASSLQGMANEKLFF. The CDR3 region has the DNA TGTGCCAGCAGCTTACAGGGAATGGCTAATGAAAAACTGTTTTTT. The chain couples TRBV2 to TRBJ1-4; possibly TRBD1 for D (6 bases). The CDR3 extends over 15 amino acids. Per germline, CDR1 SNHLY and CDR2 FYNNEI. V lost 6 bases and J 3 bases, leaving 14 bases between the germline ends. Filled out from reference TRBV2 and TRBJ1-4, the complete variable domain reads EPEVTQTPSHQVTQMGQEVILRCVPISNHLYFYWYRQILGQKVEFLVSFYNNEISEKSEIFDDQFSVERPDGSNFTLKIRSTKLEDSAMYFCASSLQGMANEKLFFGSGTQLSVL.

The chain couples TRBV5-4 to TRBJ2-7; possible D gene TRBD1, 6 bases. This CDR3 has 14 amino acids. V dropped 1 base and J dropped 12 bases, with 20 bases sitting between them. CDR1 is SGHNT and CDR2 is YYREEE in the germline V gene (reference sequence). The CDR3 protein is CASSLIPQGRPPYF. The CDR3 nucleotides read TGTGCCAGCAGCTTGATCCCACAGGGTAGGCCTCCGTACTTC. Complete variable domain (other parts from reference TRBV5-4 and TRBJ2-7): ETGVTQSPTHLIKTRGQQVTLRCSSQSGHNTVSWYQQALGQGPQFIFQYYREEENGRGNFPPRFSGLQFPNYSSELNVNALELDDSALYLCASSLIPQGRPPYFGPGTRLTVT.

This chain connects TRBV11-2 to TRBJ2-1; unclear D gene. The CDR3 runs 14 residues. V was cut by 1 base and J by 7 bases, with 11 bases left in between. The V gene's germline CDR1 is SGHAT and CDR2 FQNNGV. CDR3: CASSLVRAPNEQFF. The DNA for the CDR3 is TGTGCCAGCAGCTTAGTTAGGGCCCCGAATGAGCAGTTCTTC.

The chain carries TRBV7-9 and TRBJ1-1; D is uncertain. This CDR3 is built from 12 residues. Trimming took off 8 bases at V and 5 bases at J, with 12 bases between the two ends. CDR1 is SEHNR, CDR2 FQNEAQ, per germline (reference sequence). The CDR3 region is CASDPTNTEAFF. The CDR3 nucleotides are TGTGCCAGCGACCCTACGAATACTGAAGCTTTCTTT.

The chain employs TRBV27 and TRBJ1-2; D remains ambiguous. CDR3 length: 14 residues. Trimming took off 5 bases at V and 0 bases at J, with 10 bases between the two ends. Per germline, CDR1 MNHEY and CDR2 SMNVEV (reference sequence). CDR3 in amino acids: CASSLTVTNYGYTF. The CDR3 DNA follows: TGTGCCAGCAGTCTCACTGTGACTAACTATGGCTACACCTTC.

CDR3 loop: CAWSTGPQLPQHF. Here the CDR3 DNA reads TGTGCCTGGAGTACTGGGCCTCAGTTGCCCCAGCATTTT. The chain is built from TRBV30 and TRBJ1-5, with D hard to call. The CDR3 contains 13 residues. Trimming took 2 bases from V and 9 from J, leaving 14 bases between them. Looked up from germline, CDR1 is GTSNPN and CDR2 is SVGIG (reference sequence).